The clone carrying this T cell receptor (beta chain) was observed once. J gave up 6 bases and V 6 bases, and 8 bases lay outside the gene matches. The CDR3 is 16 residues long. Per germline, CDR1 MRHNA and CDR2 SNTAGT. The data stem from a study of blood T cell repertoires in COVID-19. The overall study: COVID-19 samples, acute and convalescent, were from the United States, Italy and Spain. PBMCs, B-cell-depleted T cells, or T cells provided the cDNA or gDNA that made up the material.

In the original analysis: Researchers report that nucleated cell counts were estimated from reference gene primer amplification. Repertoires were generated with immunoSEQ multiplex PCR, while TCRdb's copy carries only in-frame clones and drops some. V and J calls and clone size are as listed in that table; D and trimming were resolved from the DNA. The table includes tens of thousands of clones, approximately 81% detected once. This chain uses TRBV6-4 with TRBJ2-1, with 13 bases aligning to TRBD2. Sequencing was performed on peripheral blood. The origin of this receptor is a man older than 75 with active or convalescent COVID-19. This CDR3 reads CASSEGLAGVRNEQFF. In DNA form, the CDR3 reads TGTGCCAGCAGCGAAGGACTAGCGGGGGTCCGCAATGAGCAGTTCTTC.